This T cell receptor beta chain was sequenced for a study of cytomegalovirus exposure and HLA in healthy donors. The CDR3 extends over 14 amino acids. In germline, CDR1 is SGHRS, CDR2 YFSETQ. V was pared by 0 bases and J by 4 bases, with 10 bases between. PCR used 60 Vbeta primers and 13 Jbeta primers. The data were produced by immunoSEQ multiplex PCR, yet TCRdb's version contains in-frame clones alone and is incomplete. This table holds around 140,000 clones, 65% to 90% found once. What was sequenced was PBMCs. The sequence came from a woman aged 25 to 39 in good health and CMV-seronegative. The chain couples TRBV5-1 to TRBJ2-5; D may be TRBD1 (5 bases). CDR3 DNA: TGCGCCAGCAGCTTGGGTAGGGGAAGAGAGACCCAGTACTTC. Translated: CASSLGRGRETQYF.